Below, 30 T cell receptor beta chains from the same sample are listed, as sequenced in a study of shared clonotypes between healthy human individuals. Produced via immunoSEQ multiplex PCR; TCRdb's table is partial and in-frame only. Of about 1.5 million clones listed, 96% were seen once; the top ten hold over 1%. Sequenced material: naive CD4+ T cells sorted from blood. The subset was: CD45RA+ positively selected. The receptors stem from a man between 25 and 39 years old in good health.

The chain uses TRBV28 and TRBJ2-5; D possibly corresponds to TRBD1 (6 bases). Trimming cost V 4 bases and J 2 bases, with 17 bases left between them. CDR1 MDHEN and CDR2 SYDVKM come from the germline V gene. The CDR3 sequence is 16 residues long. CDR3 DNA sequence: TGTGCCAGCAGTTCAACGGGGCCGGGACAACAAGAGACCCAGTACTTC. Its translation: CASSSTGPGQQETQYF. Complete variable domain (other parts from reference TRBV28 and TRBJ2-5): DVKVTQSSRYLVKRTGEKVFLECVQDMDHENMFWYRQDPGLGLRLIYFSYDVKMKEKGDIPEGYSVSREKKERFSLILESASTNQTSMYLCASSSTGPGQQETQYFGPGTRLLVL.

The CDR3: CASSLPGQPQHF. The CDR3 region has the DNA TGTGCCAGCAGCTTACCTGGACAGCCCCAGCATTTT. This chain connects TRBV7-2 to TRBJ1-5; D is undetermined. CDR1 is SGHTA, CDR2 FQGNSA, per germline. The CDR3 is 12 amino acids. The ends were cut back, 2 bases at V and 7 bases at J, with 6 bases in the middle.

The sample holds one count of this clone. This chain links TRBV27 with TRBJ2-2; D unclear. Per germline, CDR1 MNHEY and CDR2 SMNVEV (reference sequence). Trimming cost V 5 bases and J 2 bases, with 6 bases left between them. This CDR3 comprises 13 residues. The chain's CDR3 is CASSKDNTGELFF. The CDR3 DNA follows: TGTGCCAGCAGTAAAGATAACACCGGGGAGCTGTTTTTT.

The V gene is TRBV18, the J gene TRBJ1-2, with 9 bases identical to TRBD1. Germline CDR1 reads KGHSH; CDR2 reads LQKENI. The V gene end was trimmed by 5 bases and the J gene end by 7 bases; junction bases not matched to a gene: 17. The CDR3 consists of 17 residues. As DNA, the CDR3 is TGTGCCAGCTCAGCTTTATCGGGACAGGGACGCCAGGGTGGCTACACCTTC. Amino acid sequence: CASSALSGQGRQGGYTF. The whole variable domain, remainder taken from reference TRBV18 and TRBJ1-2, is NAGVMQNPRHLVRRRGQEARLRCSPMKGHSHVYWYRQLPEEGLKFMVYLQKENIIDESGMPKERFSAEFPKEGPSILRIQQVVRGDSAAYFCASSALSGQGRQGGYTFGSGTRLTVV.

The CDR3 DNA is TGTGCCAGTAGTATAGCAGAAAACACTGAAGCTTTCTTT. Translated, it gives CASSIAENTEAFF. The chain has TRBV19 and TRBJ1-1; no definite D call. CDR3 length: 13 residues. Germline CDR1 reads LNHDA; CDR2 reads SQIVND (reference sequence). V was pared by 1 base and J by 2 bases, with 5 bases between.

V and J are TRBV19 and TRBJ2-1; D might be TRBD1 or TRBD2, each matching 5 bases. V was shortened by 3 bases and J by 8 bases, with 17 bases between the two germline ends. The CDR3 covers 15 residues. The germline V gene has CDR1 LNHDA and CDR2 SQIVND (reference sequence). CDR3 coding DNA: TGTGCCAGTAGTATCGGTTTTAAGGGGACCGATGAGCAGTTCTTC. Its translation is CASSIGFKGTDEQFF.

On this clone: The sample holds other DNA sequences that translate to the same CDR3. The rearrangement joins TRBV27 to TRBJ2-7; 7 bases align to TRBD2. The CDR3 runs 13 residues. In germline, CDR1 is MNHEY, CDR2 SMNVEV (reference sequence). The junction had 1 base not matched to a gene; V was cut back by 5 bases and J by 0 bases. The DNA for the CDR3 is TGTGCCAGCAGTAGGACTAGCTCCTACGAGCAGTACTTC. Encoded protein: CASSRTSSYEQYF.

The CDR3 protein is CASSLTTGLKNQPQHF. The CDR3 DNA sequence: TGTGCCAGCAGTTTAACCACAGGGTTGAAGAATCAGCCCCAGCATTTT. This chain connects TRBV28 to TRBJ1-5; possibly TRBD1 for D (6 bases). Trimming pared 2 bases from V and 4 bases from J, leaving 15 bases between. Germline V gives CDR1 MDHEN, CDR2 SYDVKM. The CDR3 is made up of 16 amino acids. The full variable domain, with the rest looked up from reference TRBV28 and TRBJ1-5, is DVKVTQSSRYLVKRTGEKVFLECVQDMDHENMFWYRQDPGLGLRLIYFSYDVKMKEKGDIPEGYSVSREKKERFSLILESASTNQTSMYLCASSLTTGLKNQPQHFGDGTRLSIL.

V usage is TRBV10-1 and J usage is TRBJ2-5, with D possibly being TRBD2 (6 bases). V was cut by 3 bases and J by 4 bases, with 9 bases left in between. The CDR3 has 13 residues. CDR1 and CDR2 from the germline V gene are WNHNN and SYGVQD (reference sequence). The DNA for the CDR3 is TGCGCCAGCAGTGATAGCGGAGGAGAGACCCAGTACTTC. Translating it yields CASSDSGGETQYF.

The rearrangement uses TRBV28 and TRBJ1-1; the D gene is possibly TRBD1 (5 bases). Trimming shortened V by 7 bases and J by 4 bases, and 16 bases separated the two germline ends. This CDR3 spans 14 amino acids. CDR1 is MDHEN and CDR2 is SYDVKM in the germline V gene. CDR3 loop: CASTWGGESTEAFF. The CDR3 nucleotides are TGTGCCAGCACTTGGGGGGGGGAGAGCACTGAAGCTTTCTTT.

This rearrangement joins TRBV9 to TRBJ1-4, with D hard to call. Germline-derived CDR1 and CDR2 are SGDLS and YYNGEE. This CDR3 is built from 18 residues. The ends were cut back, 0 bases at V and 0 bases at J, with 15 bases in the middle. CDR3 DNA: TGTGCCAGCAGCGTAGGGGCCCGCGGTGGGGCAACTAATGAAAAACTGTTTTTT. It codes for CASSVGARGGATNEKLFF.

The gene calls are TRBV5-4 and TRBJ2-1; tentatively, D is TRBD2 (5 bases). Germline values: CDR1 SGHNT, CDR2 YYREEE (reference sequence). CDR3 size: 16 residues. Trimming pared 3 bases from V and 2 bases from J, leaving 15 bases between. This CDR3 is CASSSSLANTYNEQFF. CDR3 DNA: TGTGCCAGCAGCTCCTCTCTAGCAAATACCTACAATGAGCAGTTCTTC.

The V call is TRBV19, the J call TRBJ1-5; maybe TRBD1 (6 bases). There are 17 residues in the CDR3. V was trimmed by 5 bases and J by 0 bases, leaving 17 bases between them. Germline values: CDR1 LNHDA, CDR2 SQIVND (reference sequence). The CDR3 loop reads CASSSRQDQGSNQPQHF. The CDR3 DNA is TGTGCCAGTAGTTCCAGACAGGATCAGGGTAGCAATCAGCCCCAGCATTTT.

The CDR3 protein is CASSLRKETQYF. The DNA of the CDR3 is TGTGCCAGCAGCTTGCGGAAAGAGACCCAGTACTTC. The rearrangement uses TRBV5-8 and TRBJ2-5; D remains ambiguous. V was clipped by 1 base and J by 3 bases, with 4 bases between them. Germline CDR1 reads SGHTS; CDR2 reads YDEGEE. The CDR3 runs to 12 residues.

The chain links TRBV19 to TRBJ1-2, with D hard to call. There are 15 residues in the CDR3. From germline, CDR1 is LNHDA and CDR2 SQIVND (reference sequence). The V gene lost 3 bases and the J gene lost 3 bases, with 14 bases spanning the gap. DNA of the CDR3: TGTGCCAGTAGTATGGGATCCGCGCCGGACTATGGCTACACCTTC. This codes for CASSMGSAPDYGYTF.

This chain links TRBV30 with TRBJ1-2, with no clear D. Germline CDR1 reads GTSNPN; CDR2 reads SVGIG (reference sequence). The CDR3 extends over 11 amino acids. With 0 bases removed from V and 8 bases from J, the gap between germline ends came to 7 bases. CDR3 in DNA: TGTGCCTGGAGTGTGACTGCCGGCTACACCTTC. Amino acid sequence: CAWSVTAGYTF. The full variable domain, completed using reference TRBV30 and TRBJ1-2, is SQTIHQWPATLVQPVGSPLSLECTVEGTSNPNLYWYRQAAGRGLQLLFYSVGIGQISSEVPQNLSASRPQDRQFILSSKKLLLSDSGFYLCAWSVTAGYTFGSGTRLTVV.

This rearrangement joins TRBV5-1 to TRBJ2-1; D is possibly TRBD2 (5 bases). Per germline, CDR1 SGHRS and CDR2 YFSETQ. The CDR3 runs to 13 residues. V lost 1 base and J 5 bases, leaving 7 bases between the germline ends. The CDR3 nucleotides are TGCGCCAGCAGCTTGACCGGGAACAATGAGCAGTTCTTC. Amino acid sequence: CASSLTGNNEQFF.

The chain has TRBV5-6 and TRBJ2-7; 11 bases fit TRBD1. V was clipped by 4 bases and J by 2 bases; unmatched bases: 2. Germline CDR1 is SGHDT and CDR2 is YYEEEE. This CDR3 spans 14 amino acids. For the CDR3, the DNA is TGTGCCAGCAGCACGGGACAGGGGGCCTACGAGCAGTACTTC. Its translation: CASSTGQGAYEQYF.

The rearrangement links TRBV5-1 to TRBJ2-6; 7 bases are shared with TRBD1. Germline CDR1 reads SGHRS; CDR2 reads YFSETQ. There are 16 residues in the CDR3. Losses at the gene ends were 8 bases for V and 4 bases for J; bases not matched to a gene: 12. The CDR3 DNA is TGCGCCAGTACACAGGGGCAGGTCTCCGGGGCCAACGTCCTGACTTTC. Its translation is CASTQGQVSGANVLTF.

The CDR3 spells CASSLSLLNTGELFF. CDR3 DNA sequence: TGTGCCAGCAGCTTATCACTACTTAACACCGGGGAGCTGTTTTTT. This rearrangement joins TRBV7-9 to TRBJ2-2; D remains unclear. Per germline, CDR1 SEHNR and CDR2 FQNEAQ (reference sequence). Trimming cost V 2 bases and J 2 bases, with 9 bases left between them. The CDR3 spans 15 residues.

The chain recombines TRBV2 with TRBJ2-2; no clear D gene. V was shortened by 4 bases and J by 7 bases, with 13 bases between the two germline ends. Germline values: CDR1 SNHLY, CDR2 FYNNEI. The length of the CDR3 is 14 residues. The CDR3 reads CASSVAVGIGELFF. The CDR3 DNA follows: TGTGCCAGCAGTGTGGCAGTGGGGATCGGGGAGCTGTTTTTT.

The chain joins TRBV27 to TRBJ2-7, with TRBD2 matching over 13 bases. Trimming took 5 bases from V and 8 from J; bases not matched to a gene: 9. This CDR3 has 15 residues. CDR1 and CDR2 (germline): MNHEY, SMNVEV (reference sequence). In DNA form, the CDR3 reads TGTGCCAGCAGTCTCCAAGGACTAGCGGGAGATAAGCAGTACTTC. It codes for CASSLQGLAGDKQYF.

The V call is TRBV6-5, the J call TRBJ1-1; 8 nucleotides line up with TRBD1. V shed 3 bases, J shed 2 bases, and the junction held 2 bases outside the gene matches. The CDR3 extends over 14 amino acids. Germline V gene data show CDR1 as MNHEY and CDR2 as SVGAGI. The CDR3 region is CASSYTGGNTEAFF. Here the CDR3 DNA reads TGTGCCAGCAGTTATACAGGGGGTAACACTGAAGCTTTCTTT.

The chain carries TRBV6-5 and TRBJ2-3; D uncertain. Between the trimmed V and J ends, which lost 7 bases and 2 bases, there was a span of 4 bases. Germline loops: CDR1 MNHEY, CDR2 SVGAGI. This CDR3 region has 11 residues. For the CDR3, the DNA is TGTGCCAGCACCTACACAGATACGCAGTATTTT. This sequence encodes CASTYTDTQYF.

The V and J genes are TRBV4-1 and TRBJ1-1; the D is unclear. V was shortened by 3 bases and J by 4 bases, with 15 bases between the two germline ends. The CDR3 has 15 amino acids. Germline loops: CDR1 MGHRA, CDR2 YSYEKL. The CDR3 coding sequence is TGCGCCAGCAGCCATAAGGGTAGCGTTCGCACTGAAGCTTTCTTT. Its protein product is CASSHKGSVRTEAFF.

CDR3 loop: CASGLGTEAFF. The CDR3 region has the DNA TGTGCCAGCGGGTTGGGCACTGAAGCTTTCTTT. This chain joins TRBV6-1 and TRBJ1-1; D call uncertain. The CDR3 is 11 residues long. Trimming took off 8 bases at V and 4 bases at J, with 8 bases between the two ends. CDR1 and CDR2 (germline): MNHNS, SASEGT.

The rearrangement joins TRBV7-6 to TRBJ2-7; D ambiguous. The CDR3 consists of 16 residues. Germline CDR1 is SGHVS and CDR2 is FNYEAQ. Trimming took 1 base from V and 0 from J, leaving 13 bases between them. The CDR3 nucleotides are TGTGCCAGCAGCTTAGGGGTTTCAACCCTCTCCTACGAGCAGTACTTC. Its translation is CASSLGVSTLSYEQYF. Supplemented by reference TRBV7-6 and TRBJ2-7, the full variable domain reads GAGVSQSPRYKVTKRGQDVALRCDPISGHVSLYWYRQALGQGPEFLTYFNYEAQQDKSGLPNDRFSAERPEGSISTLTIQRTEQRDSAMYRCASSLGVSTLSYEQYFGPGTRLTVT.

The genes are TRBV19 and TRBJ2-2, with D perhaps matching TRBD2 (5 bases). This CDR3 has 17 amino acids. V shed 3 bases and J shed 6 bases, with 20 bases lying between them. Germline-derived CDR1 and CDR2 are LNHDA and SQIVND (reference sequence). Here the CDR3 DNA reads TGTGCCAGTAGTATTCAGTCTGGACTGCCGGCCGCCGGGGAGCTGTTTTTT. Protein sequence: CASSIQSGLPAAGELFF.

The CDR3 coding sequence is TGTGCCAGCATGGGTCGGGGGGTCAGCGGGGAGCTGTTTTTT. Residues: CASMGRGVSGELFF. The rearrangement uses TRBV25-1 and TRBJ2-2, with 7 bases that match TRBD2. CDR3 length: 14 amino acids. Germline V gene data show CDR1 as MGHDK and CDR2 as SYGVNS. V was pared by 7 bases and J by 7 bases, with 9 bases of the junction left unmatched.

Notes on this clone: Different DNA sequences within this sample yield the same CDR3. V gene TRBV4-3 combines with J gene TRBJ2-7, with 7 bases lining up with TRBD2. CDR1 and CDR2 from the germline V gene are LGHNA and YSLEER. There are 16 residues in the CDR3. Unmatched junction bases numbered 8, after V lost 0 bases and J lost 3 bases. The DNA for the CDR3 is TGCGCCAGCAGCCAAGATCTTGGCGGGAGACTCTACGAGCAGTACTTC. As protein: CASSQDLGGRLYEQYF.